The 19 T cell receptor beta chains below all came from one sample that was sequenced in a study of blood T cell repertoires in COVID-19. Measured with immunoSEQ multiplex PCR; TCRdb has only the in-frame clones, and not every one. The sample carries some 250,000 clones, approximately 81% recorded once. Source material: peripheral blood. Receptor source: a woman aged 18-30 years with acute or convalescent COVID-19.

The rearrangement links TRBV15 to TRBJ2-7, with 16 positions matching TRBD2. The J segment lost 4 bases and the V segment lost 5 bases, leaving 5 bases of the junction unmatched. This CDR3 has 16 residues. Germline lookup yields CDR1 LNHNV and CDR2 YYDKDF (reference sequence). The CDR3 sequence is CATSAGTSGRGYEQYF. CDR3 DNA sequence: TGTGCCACCAGCGCCGGGACTAGCGGGAGGGGGTACGAGCAGTACTTC.

This sequence joins TRBV18 and TRBJ1-1; D remains ambiguous. This CDR3 has 13 residues. Germline lookup yields CDR1 KGHSH and CDR2 LQKENI. V lost 4 bases and J 0 bases, leaving 6 bases between the germline ends. The CDR3 nucleotides read TGTGCCAGCTCACTAGCCTTGAACACTGAAGCTTTCTTT. Translated, it gives CASSLALNTEAFF.

The rearrangement links TRBV7-9 to TRBJ2-7; 9 nucleotides line up with TRBD2. The CDR3 totals 15 residues. V lost 5 bases, J lost 0 bases, and 5 bases stayed unmatched. Germline V lookup: CDR1 SEHNR, CDR2 FQNEAQ (reference sequence). The CDR3 sequence: CASSHRLADSYEQYF. As DNA, the CDR3 is TGTGCCAGCAGCCACCGACTAGCGGACTCCTACGAGCAGTACTTC.

The V call is TRBV5-4, the J call TRBJ1-2; no definite D call. This CDR3 is built from 14 residues. In germline, CDR1 is SGHNT, CDR2 YYREEE (reference sequence). Trimming removed 0 bases from V and 1 base from J, with 7 bases in between. The CDR3 is CASSLAGSNYGYTF. CDR3 bases: TGTGCCAGCAGCTTGGCGGGGAGTAACTATGGCTACACCTTC.

As concerns this clone: Other DNA sequences of this sample code for an identical CDR3. This chain links TRBV11-3 with TRBJ2-3; 11 nucleotides agree with TRBD2. The CDR3 length is 16 residues. V dropped 5 bases and J dropped 2; count of bases not matched to a gene: 6. Germline CDR1 is SGHNT and CDR2 is YENEEA. The CDR3 DNA follows: TGTGCCAGCAGCCCGCTAGCGGGAGGACCCACAGATACGCAGTATTTT. This codes for CASSPLAGGPTDTQYF.

The V and J genes are TRBV6-5 and TRBJ2-3, with 7 bases lining up with TRBD2. The CDR3 totals 15 residues. V was pared by 1 base and J by 4 bases, with 5 bases of the junction left unmatched. Germline CDR1 MNHEY, CDR2 SVGAGI. The CDR3 nucleotides are TGTGCCAGCAGTTACTTGGCTAGCGGTGCAGATACGCAGTATTTT. Translating it yields CASSYLASGADTQYF.

V gene TRBV28 combines with J gene TRBJ2-7, with TRBD1 matching 12 bases. This CDR3 is 15 amino acids long. The ends lost 7 bases at V and 4 bases at J; junction bases unmatched: 8. Germline CDR1 MDHEN, CDR2 SYDVKM. In DNA form, the CDR3 reads TGTGCCAGCATGAATAGGGGACAGGGGGCTTACGAGCAGTACTTC. Encoded protein: CASMNRGQGAYEQYF. Full variable domain (missing parts from reference TRBV28 and TRBJ2-7): DVKVTQSSRYLVKRTGEKVFLECVQDMDHENMFWYRQDPGLGLRLIYFSYDVKMKEKGDIPEGYSVSREKKERFSLILESASTNQTSMYLCASMNRGQGAYEQYFGPGTRLTVT.

In its sample, this clone was seen a few times. The chain employs TRBV29-1 and TRBJ1-1; no reliable D call. The CDR3 is made up of 13 amino acids. Per the germline V gene, CDR1 is SQVTM and CDR2 is ANQGSEA. Trimming cost V 4 bases and J 0 bases, with 9 bases left between them. DNA for the CDR3: TGCAGCGTTGCCTCGAGTCTGAACACTGAAGCTTTCTTT. Translating gives CSVASSLNTEAFF. The whole variable domain, filled in from reference TRBV29-1 and TRBJ1-1, reads SAVISQKPSRDICQRGTSLTIQCQVDSQVTMMFWYRQQPGQSLTLIATANQGSEATYESGFVIDKFPISRPNLTFSTLTVSNMSPEDSSIYLCSVASSLNTEAFFGQGTRLTVV.

The chain carries TRBV27 and TRBJ2-7; tentative D call: TRBD1 (6 bases). With 10 bases removed from V and 1 base from J, the gap between germline ends came to 17 bases. CDR3 length: 14 residues. Per the germline V gene, CDR1 is MNHEY and CDR2 is SMNVEV (reference sequence). The CDR3 DNA follows: TGTGCCACCAAATCCCAGGGGCCATCCTACGAGCAGTACTTC. As protein: CATKSQGPSYEQYF.

V gene TRBV27 combines with J gene TRBJ2-7; D is unclear. The CDR3 is made up of 14 amino acids. V was pared by 4 bases and J by 3 bases, with 13 bases between. Looked up from germline, CDR1 is MNHEY and CDR2 is SMNVEV (reference sequence). CDR3 amino acids: CASSSHSLDYEQYF. The CDR3 coding sequence is TGTGCCAGCAGTTCACACAGTTTGGACTACGAGCAGTACTTC.

The chain uses TRBV7-9 and TRBJ1-5, with D maybe TRBD1 (5 bases). The CDR3 contains 16 residues. Germline CDR1 is SEHNR and CDR2 is FQNEAQ (reference sequence). With 2 bases removed from V and 2 bases from J, the gap between germline ends came to 13 bases. As DNA, the CDR3 is TGTGCCAGCAGCTTAACGGAGGGGTCAGGCAATCAGCCCCAGCATTTT. Its protein is CASSLTEGSGNQPQHF.

The rearrangement links TRBV19 to TRBJ1-6; D gene unclear. The length of the CDR3 is 14 residues. V was shortened by 6 bases and J by 2 bases, with 8 bases between the two germline ends. Germline V gene data show CDR1 as LNHDA and CDR2 as SQIVND (reference sequence). In nucleotides, the CDR3 is TGTGCCAGTAGCCACCAGACCTATAATTCACCCCTCCACTTT. Amino acid sequence: CASSHQTYNSPLHF.

V and J are TRBV18 and TRBJ2-7, with TRBD1 matching 7 bases. CDR3 length: 14 amino acids. CDR1 and CDR2 from the germline V gene are KGHSH and LQKENI. V lost 5 bases to trimming and J lost 3 bases; unmatched junction nucleotides: 7. The CDR3 protein is CASSTRDSYYEQYF. DNA of the CDR3: TGTGCCAGCTCAACGAGGGACAGTTACTACGAGCAGTACTTC.

The chain employs TRBV29-1 and TRBJ1-1; D is ambiguous. The germline V gene encodes CDR1 SQVTM and CDR2 ANQGSEA. The CDR3 consists of 13 residues. Trimming removed 3 bases from V and 0 bases from J, with 8 bases in between. This CDR3 is CSVDSGMNTEAFF. DNA for the CDR3: TGCAGCGTTGATTCGGGGATGAACACTGAAGCTTTCTTT.

DNA for the CDR3: TGTGCCAGCAGCGCCAATGACTGGGTGACTAGATTGGACAATGAGCAGTTCTTC. This gives the protein CASSANDWVTRLDNEQFF. The chain joins TRBV11-2 to TRBJ2-1, with a tentative D call TRBD2 (6 bases). The CDR3 sequence is 18 residues long. Germline CDR1 and CDR2: SGHAT and FQNNGV. The V end was cut by 5 bases, the J end by 5 bases, with 25 bases between.

The chain has TRBV18 and TRBJ1-6; 7 bases line up with TRBD1. This CDR3 contains 14 residues. With V trimmed by 3 bases and J by 9 bases, 5 bases remained unmatched. Germline V gene sequence: CDR1 KGHSH, CDR2 LQKENI. CDR3: CASSPGQRSSPLHF. In nucleotides, the CDR3 is TGTGCCAGCTCACCGGGACAGAGAAGTTCACCCCTCCACTTT.

This chain uses TRBV7-9 with TRBJ1-2; 10 nucleotides match TRBD1. CDR3 size: 14 residues. Per germline, CDR1 SEHNR and CDR2 FQNEAQ (reference sequence). Trimming removed 10 bases from V and 2 bases from J; junction bases left unmatched: 7. CDR3 region: CATAPGQGNYGYTF. In DNA form, the CDR3 reads TGTGCCACTGCCCCGGGACAGGGGAACTATGGCTACACCTTC.

CDR3 sequence: CASSYGEGSGRPDTQYF. The CDR3, as DNA: TGTGCCAGCAGTTACGGCGAAGGTAGCGGGAGGCCAGATACGCAGTATTTT. The chain combines TRBV27 with TRBJ2-3; TRBD2 matches at 10 bases. Germline CDR1 MNHEY, CDR2 SMNVEV (reference sequence). V lost 4 bases, J lost 4 bases, and 11 bases stayed unmatched. The CDR3 loop spans 17 amino acids.

The chain has TRBV9 and TRBJ1-2; 8 nucleotides align to TRBD1. Germline lookup yields CDR1 SGDLS and CDR2 YYNGEE. The CDR3 totals 13 residues. Trimming removed 0 bases from V and 8 bases from J; junction bases left unmatched: 3. CDR3 DNA: TGTGCCAGCAGCGTAGACAGGACAGGGGGCTACACCTTC. Protein: CASSVDRTGGYTF.